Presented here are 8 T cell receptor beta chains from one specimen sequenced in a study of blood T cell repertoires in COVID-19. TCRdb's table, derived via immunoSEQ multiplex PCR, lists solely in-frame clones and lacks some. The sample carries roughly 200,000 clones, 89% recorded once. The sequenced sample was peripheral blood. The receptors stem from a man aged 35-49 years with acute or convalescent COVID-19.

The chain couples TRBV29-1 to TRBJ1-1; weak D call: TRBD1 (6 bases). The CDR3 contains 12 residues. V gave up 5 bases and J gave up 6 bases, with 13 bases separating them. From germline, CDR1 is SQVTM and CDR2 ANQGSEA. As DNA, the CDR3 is TGCAGCGTTATCTTGACAGGAGCTGAAGCTTTCTTT. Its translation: CSVILTGAEAFF.

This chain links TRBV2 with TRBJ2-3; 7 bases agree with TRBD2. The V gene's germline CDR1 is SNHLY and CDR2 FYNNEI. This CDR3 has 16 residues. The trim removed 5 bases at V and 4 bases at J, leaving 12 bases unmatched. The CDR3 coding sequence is TGTGCCAGCAGTCGATCACCAGCGGGGAGAGCAGATACGCAGTATTTT. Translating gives CASSRSPAGRADTQYF.

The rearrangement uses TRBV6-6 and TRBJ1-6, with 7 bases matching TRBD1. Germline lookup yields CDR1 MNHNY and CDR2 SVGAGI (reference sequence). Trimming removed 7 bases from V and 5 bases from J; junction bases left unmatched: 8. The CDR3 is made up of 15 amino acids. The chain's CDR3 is CASTSGGYNNSPLHF. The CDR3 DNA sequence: TGTGCCAGCACCTCAGGGGGTTATAATAATTCACCCCTCCACTTT.

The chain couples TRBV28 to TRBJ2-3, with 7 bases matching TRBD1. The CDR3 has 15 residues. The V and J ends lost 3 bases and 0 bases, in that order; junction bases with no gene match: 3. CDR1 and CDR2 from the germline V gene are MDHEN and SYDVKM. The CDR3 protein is CASSLGQPSTDTQYF. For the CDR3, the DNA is TGTGCCAGCAGTTTGGGACAGCCTAGCACAGATACGCAGTATTTT.

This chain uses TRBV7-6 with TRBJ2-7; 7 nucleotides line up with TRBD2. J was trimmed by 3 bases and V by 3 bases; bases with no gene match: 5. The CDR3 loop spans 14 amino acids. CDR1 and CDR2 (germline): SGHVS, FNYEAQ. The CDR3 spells CASSFNTGGYEQYF. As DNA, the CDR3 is TGTGCCAGCAGCTTTAACACGGGGGGCTACGAGCAGTACTTC.

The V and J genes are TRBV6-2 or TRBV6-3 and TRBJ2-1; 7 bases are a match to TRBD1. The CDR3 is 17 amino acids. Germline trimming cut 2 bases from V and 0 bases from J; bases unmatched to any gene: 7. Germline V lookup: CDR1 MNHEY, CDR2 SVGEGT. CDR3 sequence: CASSYPLGTASYNEQFF. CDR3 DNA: TGTGCCAGCAGTTACCCTCTCGGGACAGCCTCCTACAATGAGCAGTTCTTC.

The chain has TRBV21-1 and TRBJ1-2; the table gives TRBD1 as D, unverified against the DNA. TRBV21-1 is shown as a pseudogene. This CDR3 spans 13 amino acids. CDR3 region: CASSKGQNYGYTF. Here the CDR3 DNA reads TGTGCCAGCAGCAAAGGACAGAACTATGGCTACACCTTC.

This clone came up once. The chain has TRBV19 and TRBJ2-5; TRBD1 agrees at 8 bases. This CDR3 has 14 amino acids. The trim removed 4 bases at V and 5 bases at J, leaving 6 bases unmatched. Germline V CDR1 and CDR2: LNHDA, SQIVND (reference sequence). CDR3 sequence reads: CASSTAGGWETQYF. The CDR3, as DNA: TGTGCCAGTAGTACCGCAGGGGGCTGGGAGACCCAGTACTTC.